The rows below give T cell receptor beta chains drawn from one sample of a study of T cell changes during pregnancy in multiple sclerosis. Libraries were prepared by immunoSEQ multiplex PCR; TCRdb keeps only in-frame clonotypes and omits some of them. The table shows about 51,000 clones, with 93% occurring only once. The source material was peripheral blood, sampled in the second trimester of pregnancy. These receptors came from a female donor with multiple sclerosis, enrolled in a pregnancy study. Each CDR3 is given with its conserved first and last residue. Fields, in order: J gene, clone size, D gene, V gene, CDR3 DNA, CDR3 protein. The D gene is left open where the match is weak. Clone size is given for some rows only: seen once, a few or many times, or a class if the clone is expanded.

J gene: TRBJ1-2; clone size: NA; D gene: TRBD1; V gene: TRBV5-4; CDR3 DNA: TGTGCCAGCAGCTTGGTTATCCGGGACAGCAACTATGGCTACACCTTC; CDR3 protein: CASSLVIRDSNYGYTF
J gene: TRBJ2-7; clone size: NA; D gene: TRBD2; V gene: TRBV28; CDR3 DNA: TGTGCCAGCACGGCGGGAGTGGGCGAGCAGTACTTC; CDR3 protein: CASTAGVGEQYF
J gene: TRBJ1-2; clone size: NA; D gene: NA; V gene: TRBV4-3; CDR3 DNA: TGCGCCAGCAGCCCGTCACAGGGTAACAACTATGGCTACACCTTC; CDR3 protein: CASSPSQGNNYGYTF
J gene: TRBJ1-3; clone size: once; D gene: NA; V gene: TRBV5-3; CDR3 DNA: TGTGCCAGAAGCTTGTACAGGGAGAAGTTAGGATCAATCTCTGGAAACACCATATATTTT; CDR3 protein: CARSLYREKLGSISGNTIYF
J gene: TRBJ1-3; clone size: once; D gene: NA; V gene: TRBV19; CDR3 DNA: TGTGCCAGTAGTATTCAGGGGTATTCTGGAAACACCATATATTTT; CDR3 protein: CASSIQGYSGNTIYF
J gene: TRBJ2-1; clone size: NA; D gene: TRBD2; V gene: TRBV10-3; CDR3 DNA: TGTGCCATCAACGGCAGGGGGCTAGCGGGAGTCAATGAGCAGTTCTTC; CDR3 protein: CAINGRGLAGVNEQFF
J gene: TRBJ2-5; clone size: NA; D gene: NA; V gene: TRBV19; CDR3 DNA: TGTGCCAGTAGTACGTCTATCCAAGAGACCCAGTACTTC; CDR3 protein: CASSTSIQETQYF
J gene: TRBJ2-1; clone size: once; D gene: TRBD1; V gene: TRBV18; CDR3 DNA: TGTGCCAGCTCTATCCCCGGGGACAGGGGCAAAAATGAGCAGTTCTTC; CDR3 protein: CASSIPGDRGKNEQFF
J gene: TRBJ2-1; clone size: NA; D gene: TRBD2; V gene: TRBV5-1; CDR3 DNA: TGCGCCAGCAGCTTGGATGCTAGCGGGGGGTACAATGAGCAGTTCTTC; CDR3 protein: CASSLDASGGYNEQFF
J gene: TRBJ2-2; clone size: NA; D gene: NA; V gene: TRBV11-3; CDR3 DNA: TGTGCCAGCAGCTTAGAGGCAGGGGACACCGGGGAGCTGTTTTTT; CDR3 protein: CASSLEAGDTGELFF
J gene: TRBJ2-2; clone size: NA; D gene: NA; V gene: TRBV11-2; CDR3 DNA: TGTGCCAGCAGCTTAGGGAGCCAGCTGAACACCGGGGAGCTGTTTTTT; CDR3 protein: CASSLGSQLNTGELFF
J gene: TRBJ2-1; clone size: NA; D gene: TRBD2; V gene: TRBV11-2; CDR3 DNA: TGTGCCAGCAGCCAGTTGCGGGGGACTGAGCACAATGAGCAGTTCTTC; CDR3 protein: CASSQLRGTEHNEQFF
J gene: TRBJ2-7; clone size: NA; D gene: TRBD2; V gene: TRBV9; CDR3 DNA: TGTGCCAGCAGCGTGAGCGGGAGGGACGAGCAGTACTTC; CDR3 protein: CASSVSGRDEQYF
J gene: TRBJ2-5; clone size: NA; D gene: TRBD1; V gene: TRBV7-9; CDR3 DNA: TGTGCCAGCAGCGATGGGACAGGGTACCCGCAAGAGACCCAGTACTTC; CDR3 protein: CASSDGTGYPQETQYF
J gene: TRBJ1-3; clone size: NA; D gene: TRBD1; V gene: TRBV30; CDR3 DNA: TGTGCCTGGACGGGCAGGGGGCGCACTAACACCATATATTTT; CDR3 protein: CAWTGRGRTNTIYF
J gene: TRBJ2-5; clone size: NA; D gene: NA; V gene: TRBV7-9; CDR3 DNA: TGTGCCAGCAGCTCTAGAGAGACCCAGTACTTC; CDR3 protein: CASSSRETQYF
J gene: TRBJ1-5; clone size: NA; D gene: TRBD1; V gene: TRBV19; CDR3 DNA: TGTGCCAGTCAAAAGACAGGGGAGGTTAGCAATCAGCCCCAGCATTTT; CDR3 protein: CASQKTGEVSNQPQHF
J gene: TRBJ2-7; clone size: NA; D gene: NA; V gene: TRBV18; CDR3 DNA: TGTGCCAGCTCACCTTCGGGGGACAGTATAGAGCAGTACTTC; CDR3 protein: CASSPSGDSIEQYF
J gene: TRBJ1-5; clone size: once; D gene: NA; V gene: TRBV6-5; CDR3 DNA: TGTGCCAGCAGTCCCATCAACTATCAGCCCCAGCATTTT; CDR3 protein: CASSPINYQPQHF
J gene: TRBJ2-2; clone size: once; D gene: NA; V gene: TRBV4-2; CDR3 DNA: TGTGCCAGCAGCCAGTTGAGGGACACCGGGGAGCTGTTTTTT; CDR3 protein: CASSQLRDTGELFF
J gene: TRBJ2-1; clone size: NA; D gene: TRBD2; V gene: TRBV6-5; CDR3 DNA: TGTGCCAGCAAGGGAGGCGGGAGGGTCAATGAGCAGTTCTTC; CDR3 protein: CASKGGGRVNEQFF
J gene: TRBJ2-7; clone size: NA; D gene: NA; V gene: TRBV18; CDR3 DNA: TGTGCCAGCTCACCTCAGGGGTTAGACGAGCAGTACTTC; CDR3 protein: CASSPQGLDEQYF
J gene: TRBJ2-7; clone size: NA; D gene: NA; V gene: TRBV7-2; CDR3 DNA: TGTGCCAGCAGCTTAGCCGGGACAAGGGAGCAGTACTTC; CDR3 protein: CASSLAGTREQYF
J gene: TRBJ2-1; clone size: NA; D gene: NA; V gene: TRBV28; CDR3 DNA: TGTGCCAGCAGTTTCCTGCAAGGTTATAGGAGCTCCTACAATGAGCAGTTCTTC; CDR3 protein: CASSFLQGYRSSYNEQFF
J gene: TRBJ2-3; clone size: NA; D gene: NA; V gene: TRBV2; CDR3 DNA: TGTGCCAGCAGTGAACGAAGCGGAAGAAGCACAGATACGCAGTATTTT; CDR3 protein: CASSERSGRSTDTQYF
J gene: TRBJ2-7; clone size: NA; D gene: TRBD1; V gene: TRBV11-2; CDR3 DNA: TGTGCCAGCAGCTTAGGGACAGGGGCCTACGAGCAGTACTTC; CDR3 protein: CASSLGTGAYEQYF
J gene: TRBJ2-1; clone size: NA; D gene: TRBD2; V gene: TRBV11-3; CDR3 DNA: TGTGCCAGCAGCTTAGGACTAGCATGGAATGAGCAGTTCTTC; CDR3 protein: CASSLGLAWNEQFF
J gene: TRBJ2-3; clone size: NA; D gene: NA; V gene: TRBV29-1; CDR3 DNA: TGCAGCGTTGAAGATTGGGGGGAAGAGCTTGGAACTAGCACAGATACGCAGTATTTT; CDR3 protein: CSVEDWGEELGTSTDTQYF
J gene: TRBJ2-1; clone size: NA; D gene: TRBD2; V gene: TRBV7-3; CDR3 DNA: TGTGCCAGCAGCTTAGGGACTAGCGGGAGGGCCGGCATTTTTAGTGAGCAGTTCTTC; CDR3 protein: CASSLGTSGRAGIFSEQFF
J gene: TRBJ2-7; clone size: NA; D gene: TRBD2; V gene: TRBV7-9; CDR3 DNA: TGTGCCAGCAGCTCCGGGACTAGCTGGTACGAGCAGTACTTC; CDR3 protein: CASSSGTSWYEQYF
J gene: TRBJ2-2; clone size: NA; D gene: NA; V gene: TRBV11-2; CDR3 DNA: TGTGCCAGCAGCTCGATTAGGGGCACCGGGGAGCTGTTTTTT; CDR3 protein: CASSSIRGTGELFF
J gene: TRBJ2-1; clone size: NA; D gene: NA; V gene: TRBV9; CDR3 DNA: TGTGCCAGCAGCGTTGGGAGTATGAATAATGAGCAGTTCTTC; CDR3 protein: CASSVGSMNNEQFF
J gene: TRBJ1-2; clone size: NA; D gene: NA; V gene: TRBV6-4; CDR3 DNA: TGTGCCAGCAGGTCCGGTGGAGGCTATGGCTACACCTTC; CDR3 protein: CASRSGGGYGYTF
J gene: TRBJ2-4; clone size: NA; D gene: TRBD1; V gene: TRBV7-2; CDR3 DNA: TGTGCCAGCAGCCTAACCGGGACAGGGGGCGGGAACATTCAGTACTTC; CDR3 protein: CASSLTGTGGGNIQYF
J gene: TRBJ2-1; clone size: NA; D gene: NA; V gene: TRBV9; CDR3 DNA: TGTGCCAGCAGCGGAGCGGCGGGGCACAACAATGAGCAGTTCTTC; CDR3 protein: CASSGAAGHNNEQFF
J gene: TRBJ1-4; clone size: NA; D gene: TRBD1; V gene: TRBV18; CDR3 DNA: TGTGCCAGCTCCCCGGGACAGGGATCTGAAAAACTGTTTTTT; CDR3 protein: CASSPGQGSEKLFF
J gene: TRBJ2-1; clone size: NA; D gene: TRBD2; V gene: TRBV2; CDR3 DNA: TGTGCCAGCAGGGTACTAGCGGGAGGGCTTGGTGAGCAGTTCTTC; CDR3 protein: CASRVLAGGLGEQFF
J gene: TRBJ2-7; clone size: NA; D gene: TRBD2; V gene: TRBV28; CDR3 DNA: TGTGCCAGCAGTTTACTCCTAGCGGGAGTCCACGAGCAGTACTTC; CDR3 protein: CASSLLLAGVHEQYF
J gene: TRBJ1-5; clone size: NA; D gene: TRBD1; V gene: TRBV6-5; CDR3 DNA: TGTGCCAGCAGCCCAACAGGGGTTAGCAATCAGCCCCAGCATTTT; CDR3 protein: CASSPTGVSNQPQHF
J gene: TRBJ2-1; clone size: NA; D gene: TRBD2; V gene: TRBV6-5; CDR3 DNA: TGTGCCAGCAGTTTAGCGGGAGGGATGGATGAGCAGTTCTTC; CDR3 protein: CASSLAGGMDEQFF
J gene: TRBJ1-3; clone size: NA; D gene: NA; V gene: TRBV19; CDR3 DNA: TGTGCCAGTAGTCCGAGGACAGTCTCTGGAAACACCATATATTTT; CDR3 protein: CASSPRTVSGNTIYF
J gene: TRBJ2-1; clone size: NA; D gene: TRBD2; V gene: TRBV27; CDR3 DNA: TGTGCCAGCAGTTGGGTGATGACGGGGGGGGACAATGAGCAGTTCTTC; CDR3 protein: CASSWVMTGGDNEQFF
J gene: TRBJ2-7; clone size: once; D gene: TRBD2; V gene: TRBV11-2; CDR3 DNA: TGTGCCAGCAGCGTACGGGGGGACTCTGGCTACGAGCAGTACTTC; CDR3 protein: CASSVRGDSGYEQYF
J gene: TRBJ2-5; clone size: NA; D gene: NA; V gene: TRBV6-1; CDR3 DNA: TGTGCCAGCAGTGAACTCCCTCTTCGAGGAGAGACCCAGTACTTC; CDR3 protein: CASSELPLRGETQYF
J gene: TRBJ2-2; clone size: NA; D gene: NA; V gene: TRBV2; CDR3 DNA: TGTGCCAGCAGTCTGTCGTGGCCTAGCGCCGGGGAGCTGTTTTTT; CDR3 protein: CASSLSWPSAGELFF
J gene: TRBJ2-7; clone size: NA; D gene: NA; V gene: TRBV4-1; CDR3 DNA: TGCGCCAGCAGCCACTTACTGACGAGGAGAGAGCAGTACTTC; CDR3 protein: CASSHLLTRREQYF
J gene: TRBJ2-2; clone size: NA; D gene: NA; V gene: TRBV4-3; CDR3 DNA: TGCGCCAGCAGCCAAGACAGGGTGCCCGGGGAGCTGTTTTTT; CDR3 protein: CASSQDRVPGELFF
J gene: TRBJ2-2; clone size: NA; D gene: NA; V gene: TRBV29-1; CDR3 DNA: TGCAGCGTCGCCGGTCACTCCCTCAACACCGGGGAGCTGTTTTTT; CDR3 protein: CSVAGHSLNTGELFF
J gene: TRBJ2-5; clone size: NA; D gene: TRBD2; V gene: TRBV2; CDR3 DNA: TGTGCCAGCAGTGAGGGACTAGCGGGAGGTGAGACCCAGTACTTC; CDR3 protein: CASSEGLAGGETQYF
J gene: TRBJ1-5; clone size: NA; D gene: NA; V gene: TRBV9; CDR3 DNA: TGTGCCAGCAGCTTAGACGGGAATAGCAATCAGCCCCAGCATTTT; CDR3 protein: CASSLDGNSNQPQHF
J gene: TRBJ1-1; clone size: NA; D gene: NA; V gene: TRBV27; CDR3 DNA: TGTGCCAGCAGTTTAGGGCAGCTATACACTGAAGCTTTCTTT; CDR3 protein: CASSLGQLYTEAFF
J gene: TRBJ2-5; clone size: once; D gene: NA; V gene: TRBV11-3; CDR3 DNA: TGTGCCAGCAGTCAGGTTGGGGAGACCCAGTACTTC; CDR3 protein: CASSQVGETQYF
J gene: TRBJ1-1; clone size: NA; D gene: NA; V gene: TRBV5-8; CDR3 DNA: TGTGCCAGCAGCTTGAATCGACACCCGAACACTGAAGCTTTCTTT; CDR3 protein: CASSLNRHPNTEAFF
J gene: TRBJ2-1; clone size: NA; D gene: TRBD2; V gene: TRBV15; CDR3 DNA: TGTGCCACCAGCAGAGCCCCAAACTCCTTCCTAGCGGGAGGGCCCAATGAGCAGTTCTTC; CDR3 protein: CATSRAPNSFLAGGPNEQFF
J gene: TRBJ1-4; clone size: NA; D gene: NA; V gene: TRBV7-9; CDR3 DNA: TGTGCCAGCAGCCGGGGAGGGAATGAAAAACTGTTTTTT; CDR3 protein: CASSRGGNEKLFF
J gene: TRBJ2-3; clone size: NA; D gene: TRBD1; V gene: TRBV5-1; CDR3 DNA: TGCGCCAGCAGCTTGGGGGACAGGGAAGATACGCAGTATTTT; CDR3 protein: CASSLGDREDTQYF
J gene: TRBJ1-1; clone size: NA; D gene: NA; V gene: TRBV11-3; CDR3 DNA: TGTGCCAGCAGCTCCCGGGGTAGGACTGAAGCTTTCTTT; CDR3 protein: CASSSRGRTEAFF
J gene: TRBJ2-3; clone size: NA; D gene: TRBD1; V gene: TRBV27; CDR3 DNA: TGTGCCAGCAGAGTGGACAGGGCCCTCCGCACAGATACGCAGTATTTT; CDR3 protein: CASRVDRALRTDTQYF
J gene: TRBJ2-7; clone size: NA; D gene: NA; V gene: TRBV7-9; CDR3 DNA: TGTGCCAGCAGCTTTCCCGTCTCCTACGAGCAGTACTTC; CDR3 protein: CASSFPVSYEQYF
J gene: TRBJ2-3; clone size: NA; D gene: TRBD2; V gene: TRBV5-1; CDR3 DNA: TGCGCCAGCAGCTTCACCCCTAGCGGGAGGGCCACGAGCACAGATACGCAGTATTTT; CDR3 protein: CASSFTPSGRATSTDTQYF